This T cell receptor (beta chain) was sequenced during a study of early T cells in non-severe SARS-CoV-2 infection. This clonotype was seen many times. TCRdb reprocessed the 5' RACE reads with MiXCR, giving one entry per CDR3 protein. The sample shows about 67,000 distinct CDR3 sequences, 11% of them seen only once. Germline V gene data show CDR1 as LNHDA and CDR2 as SQIVND (reference sequence). V was clipped by 7 bases and J by 4 bases; unmatched bases: 7. This CDR3 is built from 15 residues. Input material: whole blood. The V call is TRBV19, the J call TRBJ1-4; 9 positions agree with TRBD1. The origin of this receptor is an adult who was a healthcare worker with PCR-confirmed SARS-CoV-2 infection or an uninfected control (not recorded which). CDR3: CASIPGDRDNEKLFF. In DNA form, the CDR3 reads TGTGCCAGTATCCCTGGGGACAGGGATAATGAAAAACTGTTTTTT. Looking up the rest from reference TRBV19 and TRBJ1-4 gives the full variable domain: DGGITQSPKYLFRKEGQNVTLSCEQNLNHDAMYWYRQDPGQGLRLIYYSQIVNDFQKGDIAEGYSVSREKKESFPLTVTSAQKNPTAFYLCASIPGDRDNEKLFFGSGTQLSVL.